A single sample gave rise to the 30 T cell receptor beta chains below, sequenced in a study of blood T cell repertoires in COVID-19 (dated by TCRdb to about 2020). Library prep was done by the immunoSEQ multiplex PCR assay. The table comes from immuneACCESS by way of TCRdb, which keeps in-frame sequences with V and J called. Part of the clones is missing from these tables; in studies checked, under half for an unresolved V gene and the rest for unknown reasons. This sample lists 300,000 to 350,000 clones; nearly 90% were detected once. The top ten clonotypes cover less than 9.5% of the sample. The source material was PBMCs or T cells enriched from blood (not recorded which). All receptors come from a woman in her 30s who had recovered from COVID-19.

This chain uses TRBV6-5 with TRBJ1-1; no clear D gene. CDR1 is MNHEY, CDR2 SVGAGI, per germline. Deletions cut 11 bases from V and 0 bases from J, with 13 bases between. CDR3 length: 13 residues. CDR3 sequence: CAALSVLNTEAFF. DNA of the CDR3: TGTGCCGCGCTTTCGGTACTGAACACTGAAGCTTTCTTT.

V gene TRBV21-1 combines with J gene TRBJ1-3; the table's D call, TRBD1, has no DNA check behind it. TRBV21-1 is designated a pseudogene. This CDR3 has 17 residues. The CDR3 region is CASLNRRPRAGGNTIYF. CDR3 DNA sequence: TGTGCCAGCCTCAATCGGCGACCCAGGGCTGGTGGAAACACCATATATTTT.

J is TRBJ2-1 and V is TRBV5-1; 14 bases fit TRBD2. Germline V lookup: CDR1 SGHRS, CDR2 YFSETQ. Trimming took 4 bases from V and 9 from J; bases not matched to a gene: 12. The CDR3 runs to 17 residues. In DNA form, the CDR3 reads TGCGCCAGCAGCGTCGTCCCTGGGACTAGCGGGAGTATTGAGCAGTTCTTC. Protein product: CASSVVPGTSGSIEQFF.

The chain uses TRBV29-1 and TRBJ2-7, with a weak D call TRBD2 (6 bases). Per germline, CDR1 SQVTM and CDR2 ANQGSEA. The CDR3 is made up of 13 amino acids. Trimming cost V 4 bases and J 0 bases, with 10 bases left between them. The CDR3 region is CSVGGGASYEQYF. CDR3 sequence (DNA): TGCAGCGTTGGAGGCGGGGCCTCCTACGAGCAGTACTTC.

The CDR3 sequence: CASSPWTANSPLHF. CDR3 DNA: TGTGCCAGTAGTCCATGGACAGCTAATTCACCCCTCCACTTT. The chain employs TRBV19 and TRBJ1-6; the D gene is possibly TRBD1 (6 bases). V shed 5 bases and J shed 6 bases, with 11 bases lying between them. This CDR3 has 14 residues. CDR1 is LNHDA and CDR2 is SQIVND in the germline V gene (reference sequence).

The chain carries TRBV27 and TRBJ2-7; TRBD2 is a possible D gene (5 bases). V gave up 2 bases and J gave up 3 bases, with 11 bases separating them. The CDR3 runs 14 residues. From germline, CDR1 is MNHEY and CDR2 SMNVEV (reference sequence). CDR3 amino acids: CASSLRGDGYEQYF. The CDR3 bases are TGTGCCAGCAGTTTACGGGGAGATGGCTACGAGCAGTACTTC.

This clone was counted a few times. The gene calls are TRBV4-1 and TRBJ1-5; D perhaps matches TRBD1 (6 bases). V was clipped by 4 bases and J by 6 bases, with 22 bases between them. Germline loops: CDR1 MGHRA, CDR2 YSYEKL. This CDR3 has 17 amino acids. The CDR3 nucleotides read TGCGCCAGCAGCCGCACCCCTCCGGGGGGGCAGGGTCAGCCCCAGCATTTT. Protein sequence: CASSRTPPGGQGQPQHF.

The V and J genes are TRBV6-5 and TRBJ2-7; 11 nucleotides agree with TRBD1. CDR3 length equals 15 residues. Germline V gene data show CDR1 as MNHEY and CDR2 as SVGAGI. V trimming: 2 bases; J trimming: 4 bases; junction bases outside the gene matches: 4. CDR3 amino acids: CASSYRTGGDYEQYF. DNA for the CDR3: TGTGCCAGCAGTTACCGGACAGGGGGCGATTACGAGCAGTACTTC.

This clone was counted a single time. The chain joins TRBV9 to TRBJ2-7; TRBD1 agrees at 9 bases. V dropped 4 bases and J dropped 4; count of bases not matched to a gene: 6. The CDR3 runs to 14 residues. The V gene's germline CDR1 is SGDLS and CDR2 YYNGEE. DNA for the CDR3: TGTGCCAGCAGCCAGGGGGGACAGGGTTACGAGCAGTACTTC. It yields the protein CASSQGGQGYEQYF.

The CDR3 bases are TGTGCCAGCAGTGATTCTATAGCGGGATCCTACGAGCAGTACTTC. Amino acids: CASSDSIAGSYEQYF. V and J are TRBV25-1 and TRBJ2-7; 8 nucleotides line up with TRBD2. The CDR3 is made up of 15 amino acids. The germline gives CDR1 MGHDK, CDR2 SYGVNS. The ends lost 3 bases at V and 1 base at J; junction bases unmatched: 5.

CDR3: CASLQDGGSPSYEQYF. DNA for the CDR3: TGTGCCAGCTTACAAGATGGGGGGTCGCCCTCCTACGAGCAGTACTTC. The J gene is TRBJ2-7, the V gene TRBV2, with D perhaps matching TRBD2 (6 bases). The CDR3 loop spans 16 amino acids. Deletions cut 8 bases from V and 0 bases from J, with 20 bases between. Germline V lookup: CDR1 SNHLY, CDR2 FYNNEI.

The chain employs TRBV7-2 and TRBJ2-1; 8 positions agree with TRBD2. The CDR3 covers 15 residues. Per the germline V gene, CDR1 is SGHTA and CDR2 is FQGNSA. Unmatched junction bases numbered 1, after V lost 1 base and J lost 2 bases. This chain's CDR3 is CASSLGLAPYNEQFF. The CDR3 DNA reads TGTGCCAGCAGCTTAGGACTAGCGCCCTACAATGAGCAGTTCTTC. Full variable domain (outside the CDR3, taken from reference TRBV7-2 and TRBJ2-1): GAGVSQSPSNKVTEKGKDVELRCDPISGHTALYWYRQSLGQGLEFLIYFQGNSAPDKSGLPSDRFSAERTGGSVSTLTIQRTQQEDSAVYLCASSLGLAPYNEQFFGPGTRLTVL.

This sequence joins TRBV2 and TRBJ2-7, with 13 bases aligning to TRBD2. V trimming: 6 bases; J trimming: 2 bases; junction bases outside the gene matches: 7. CDR1 and CDR2 (germline): SNHLY, FYNNEI. This CDR3 spans 16 amino acids. The DNA for the CDR3 is TGTGCCAGCAGGAAGGGACTAGCGGGAATCGCCTACGAGCAGTACTTC. Its protein is CASRKGLAGIAYEQYF.

CDR3 bases: TGTGCCAGCAGCCGGGACAGGGGCTCTAGCAATCAGCCCCAGCATTTT. Translation gives CASSRDRGSSNQPQHF. This chain connects TRBV6-2 or TRBV6-3 to TRBJ1-5; 10 bases are a match to TRBD1. Losses at the gene ends were 6 bases for V and 0 bases for J; bases not matched to a gene: 5. Per the germline V gene, CDR1 is MNHEY and CDR2 is SVGEGT. The CDR3 loop spans 16 amino acids.

The rearrangement links TRBV7-9 to TRBJ1-2, with a weak D call TRBD1 (5 bases). The CDR3 has 14 amino acids. Germline CDR1 is SEHNR and CDR2 is FQNEAQ (reference sequence). The germline V and J ends were trimmed by 5 bases and 6 bases, with 16 bases remaining between them. The CDR3: CASSQNAGVNGYTF. DNA of the CDR3: TGTGCCAGCAGCCAAAACGCGGGGGTTAATGGCTACACCTTC.

The chain joins TRBV19 to TRBJ1-4; TRBD1 matches 8 bases. V gave up 4 bases and J gave up 0 bases; unmatched junction bases: 4. Germline values: CDR1 LNHDA, CDR2 SQIVND (reference sequence). The CDR3 consists of 16 residues. The CDR3 DNA follows: TGTGCCAGTAGTACCGGGACAGGACCAACTAATGAAAAACTGTTTTTT. Amino acids: CASSTGTGPTNEKLFF.

The CDR3 spells CASSQGNPRGGDTQYF. The CDR3 region has the DNA TGCGCCAGCAGCCAAGGGAATCCACGAGGAGGAGATACGCAGTATTTT. The chain links TRBV4-3 to TRBJ2-3; TRBD2 is a possible D gene (5 bases). The germline CDR1 and CDR2 sequences are LGHNA and YSLEER. The CDR3 spans 16 residues. V was cut by 1 base and J by 5 bases, with 16 bases left in between.

The chain has TRBV10-1 and TRBJ2-7; 8 positions match TRBD1. The CDR3 spans 20 residues. CDR1 and CDR2 from the germline V gene are WNHNN and SYGVQD (reference sequence). J was trimmed by 2 bases and V by 0 bases; bases with no gene match: 18. CDR3 DNA: TGCGCCAGCAGTGAGTCGACCCCCAAATTACGGACAGGGCACACCTACGAGCAGTACTTC. Translation: CASSESTPKLRTGHTYEQYF.

The rearrangement links TRBV27 to TRBJ1-1, with 11 bases fitting TRBD1. The CDR3 sequence is 14 residues long. The junction had 1 base not matched to a gene; V was cut back by 4 bases and J by 3 bases. Germline loops: CDR1 MNHEY, CDR2 SMNVEV (reference sequence). The CDR3 sequence: CASSWDRGDTEAFF. Written as DNA, the CDR3 is TGTGCCAGCAGTTGGGACAGGGGGGACACTGAAGCTTTCTTT.

The chain uses TRBV2 and TRBJ1-6; unclear D gene. CDR1 is SNHLY, CDR2 FYNNEI, per germline. This CDR3 comprises 14 residues. With 5 bases removed from V and 7 bases from J, the gap between germline ends came to 12 bases. The CDR3 region is CASSTHLANSPLHF. The CDR3 nucleotides read TGTGCCAGCAGTACCCACCTCGCGAATTCACCCCTCCACTTT.

V is TRBV4-1 and J is TRBJ2-7; TRBD2 might be the D (5 bases). Germline CDR1 MGHRA, CDR2 YSYEKL. The V end lost 1 base, the J end lost 4 bases, and 14 bases lay between the germline ends. The CDR3 runs to 15 residues. The CDR3 coding sequence is TGCGCCAGCAGCCAAGTTGAGGGAACTAGATACGAGCAGTACTTC. This gives the protein CASSQVEGTRYEQYF.

This clone was observed a few times. The chain employs TRBV4-3 and TRBJ2-1; TRBD2 matches at 7 bases. This CDR3 has 17 amino acids. Germline CDR1 is LGHNA and CDR2 is YSLEER. Unmatched junction bases numbered 12, after V lost 0 bases and J lost 7 bases. CDR3 DNA: TGCGCCAGCAGCCAAGATTTGGGGGGAGGGCCTGGAAATGAGCAGTTCTTC. This gives the protein CASSQDLGGGPGNEQFF.

The chain links TRBV28 to TRBJ2-7, with 8 bases lining up with TRBD2. V gave up 7 bases and J gave up 7 bases; unmatched junction bases: 3. The germline gives CDR1 MDHEN, CDR2 SYDVKM. This CDR3 has 11 residues. This CDR3 is CASIRGGEQYF. The CDR3 DNA reads as TGTGCCAGCATCCGCGGGGGGGAGCAGTACTTC.

V usage is TRBV28 and J usage is TRBJ1-2; D may be TRBD1 (6 bases). V gave up 6 bases and J gave up 3 bases, with 14 bases separating them. CDR1 is MDHEN and CDR2 is SYDVKM in the germline V gene. The CDR3 covers 14 residues. CDR3 in amino acids: CASSTPGGHYGYTF. In DNA form, the CDR3 reads TGTGCCAGCAGCACCCCGGGGGGGCACTATGGCTACACCTTC.

CDR3 sequence (DNA): TGTGCCAGCAGCCACCCCGATAGCGGGAGCTCCTACAATGAGCAGTTCTTC. Its translation is CASSHPDSGSSYNEQFF. This sequence joins TRBV4-2 and TRBJ2-1; 9 nucleotides line up with TRBD2. V was pared by 3 bases and J by 0 bases, with 6 bases of the junction left unmatched. From germline, CDR1 is LGHNA and CDR2 YNFKEQ. The CDR3 runs 17 residues.

The CDR3 DNA reads as TGTGCCAGCAGCTTAGACAGTAATCAGCCCCAGCATTTT. Amino acid sequence: CASSLDSNQPQHF. V gene TRBV11-2 combines with J gene TRBJ1-5; D call uncertain. V dropped 0 bases and J dropped 4 bases, with 4 bases sitting between them. Germline V gene sequence: CDR1 SGHAT, CDR2 FQNNGV. The CDR3 sequence is 13 residues long.

This rearrangement joins TRBV6-2 or TRBV6-3 to TRBJ2-7; no reliable D call. The CDR3 has 12 amino acids. The germline V and J ends were trimmed by 2 bases and 5 bases, with 7 bases remaining between them. Germline V CDR1 and CDR2: MNHEY, SVGEGT. This CDR3 is CASSYLVDEQYF. The CDR3 DNA reads TGTGCCAGCAGTTACCTCGTTGACGAGCAGTACTTC.

The chain carries TRBV5-6 and TRBJ2-1; 7 positions agree with TRBD1. The CDR3 totals 15 residues. Germline values: CDR1 SGHDT, CDR2 YYEEEE. Trimming at V came to 1 base and at J to 10 bases, leaving 11 bases not matched to a gene. The CDR3, as DNA: TGTGCCAGCAGCTTGTACAGGGGCCTATTAGGAGAGCAGTTCTTC. Protein product: CASSLYRGLLGEQFF.

The CDR3 spells CSVATGYGYTF. DNA of the CDR3: TGCAGCGTTGCTACAGGGTACGGCTACACCTTC. The chain combines TRBV29-1 with TRBJ1-2; D possibly corresponds to TRBD1 (6 bases). In germline, CDR1 is SQVTM, CDR2 ANQGSEA. The CDR3 loop spans 11 amino acids. The germline V and J ends were trimmed by 4 bases and 8 bases, with 11 bases remaining between them. The whole variable domain, remainder taken from reference TRBV29-1 and TRBJ1-2, is SAVISQKPSRDICQRGTSLTIQCQVDSQVTMMFWYRQQPGQSLTLIATANQGSEATYESGFVIDKFPISRPNLTFSTLTVSNMSPEDSSIYLCSVATGYGYTFGSGTRLTVV.

V is TRBV7-9 and J is TRBJ1-5; weak D call: TRBD1 (5 bases). V was trimmed by 4 bases and J by 5 bases, leaving 12 bases between them. CDR1 is SEHNR, CDR2 FQNEAQ, per germline (reference sequence). The CDR3 consists of 14 residues. The DNA for the CDR3 is TGTGCCAGCAGCTCCAGGACGGGGGATCAGCCCCAGCATTTT. Translating gives CASSSRTGDQPQHF.